This entry describes one TCR beta chain. Its target antigen remains unknown. No base quality values were provided; no much bigger clone lies one nucleotide off. TCRbeta CDR3 regions were amplified from genomic DNA using the immunoSEQ Assay, a bias-controlled multiplex PCR. The study's own analysis went as follows. The number of nucleated cells in each sample was estimated by amplification of reference gene primers within the assay. To quantify the absolute abundance of each unique TCRbeta CDR3 rearrangement, sequence reads were collapsed and filtered. Productive Simpson clonality was computed per sample as the square root of Simpson's diversity index over productive rearrangements. This is the immuneACCESS table as TCRdb keeps it, with only in-frame sequences that have V and J called. A part of the clones is gone; compared with another copy, unresolved V genes explain less than half, and the rest is unexplained. The V and J calls and clone size were taken over from that table, and D and trimming were inferred from the DNA. The sample data list about 190,000 clones, and approximately 80% of these were observed just once. 6.9% of the sample goes to the ten largest clones.

The sample originates from a study of blood T cell repertoires in COVID-19 (dated by TCRdb to 2018 to 2021). Concerning the study at large: Collaborator samples came from the United States, Italy and Spain and covered acute and convalescent phases of COVID-19. The material from the prospective study consisted of cDNA or gDNA derived from T cells, B-cell-depleted T cells, or PBMCs. Subjects who had been exposed to COVID-19, were actively infected with it, or had recovered from it provided the deeply sampled blood TCRbeta repertoires that made up the dataset. The repertoires were made available in a free public database intended to serve as a resource for research on the immune response to SARS-CoV-2. The samples were drawn from two sources: the first 160 participants of the ongoing ImmuneRACE study, and over 1,000 subjects contributed by 6 global collaborators. Sample metadata almost always included a de-identified subject ID, COVID-19 status, age in years and sex. HLA class I and class II types, where available, came from metadata supplied by the sample provider rather than from assay-based typing. The full study reports these points: How much clinical and demographic metadata was included differed by source and by participant, and the metadata was provided uncurated.

CDR1 is given as SNHLY and CDR2 as FYNNEI, both from the germline V gene. The CDR3 starts with the cysteine, ends with the phenylalanine, and has 14 residues. Left in the record is the CDR3 DNA by itself, 42 bases read in frame from the first base. V loses 7 bases of germline sequence and J loses 9 bases, and the interval between the two ends is 19 bases. Collaborating institutions collected whole blood in K2EDTA tubes following their own protocols. For TCRbeta analysis, collaborators shipped samples in one of three forms: frozen whole blood, isolated PBMCs, or DNA extracted from either of those sample types.

The sample consisted of peripheral blood. The rearrangement joined TRBV2 to TRBJ2-1; 5 matching bases give a weak D call of TRBD2. This sequence originates from a man between 60 and 70 years old with acute or convalescent COVID-19. The DNA is TGTGCCAGCAACGTGGTTGAGGGAATCGGTGAGCAGTTCTTC. It translates to CASNVVEGIGEQFF.